Ten or more counts support the clone carrying this TCR beta chain. This entry comes from a study of CD8 T cells in ankylosing spondylitis. The V end lost 4 bases, the J end lost 3 bases, and 9 bases lay between the germline ends. This CDR3 has 13 amino acids. The V gene's germline CDR1 is SNHLY and CDR2 FYNNEI. TCRdb itself ran the 5' RACE reads through MiXCR, one entry per CDR3 protein. The table has some 250,000 distinct CDR3 sequences, around a tenth seen once; the top ten hold approximately 6.6%. The sequencing sample was made of blood, either unsorted or a sorted T cell fraction (not recorded which). The chain joins TRBV2 to TRBJ1-2, with unresolved D. The clonotype comes from a male donor with ankylosing spondylitis or in good health (not recorded which). CDR3 region: CASSGNTYYGYTF. DNA for the CDR3: TGTGCCAGCAGTGGGAACACCTACTATGGCTACACCTTC.